What follows are 7 T cell receptor beta chains derived from one specimen sequenced in a study of CXCR3-negative and CXCR3-positive naive CD8 T cells. Study-level results: Naive cells with CXCR3 showed TRB CDR3s that were more hydrophobic than those in CXCR3-negative naive cells.

UMI-labeled 5' RACE yielded the TRB cDNA libraries. Reanalyzing the 5' RACE reads, TCRdb keeps one entry per CDR3 protein, without DNA. The sample includes around 130,000 distinct CDR3 sequences. Their antigen targets remain unknown. The sample taken for sequencing was naive CXCR3+ CD8+ T cells from blood. Subset in this sample: CD45RO-CCR7+CD27+CD95- naive CD8+ T cells expressing CXCR3 (TNR3+). Source of these receptors: a human donor in good health. Some clones in this sample may be carry-over from other donors' samples.

The rearrangement uses TRBV12-3 or TRBV12-4 and TRBJ2-7; TCRdb selects TRBD1, and the lack of DNA leaves this call unchecked. The CDR3 runs 15 residues. This CDR3 is CASSFGTGTTYEQYF.

This sequence joins TRBV29-1 and TRBJ2-7; the TCRdb call, TRBD2, lacks DNA for checking. CDR1 and CDR2 from the germline V gene are SQVTM and ANQGSEA. This CDR3 is 15 amino acids long. CDR3 loop: CSVEFEGLVEYEQYF.

This chain connects TRBV12-3 or TRBV12-4 to TRBJ2-5; TCRdb designates TRBD1, a call that cannot be tested without DNA. The length of the CDR3 is 14 residues. CDR3 sequence: CASSPIQGRETQYF.

The chain's CDR3 is CSARASGLAGIWRETQYF. The V call is TRBV20-1, the J call TRBJ2-5; absent DNA, TCRdb's TRBD2 call cannot be checked. Germline V CDR1 and CDR2: DFQATT, SNEGSKA (reference sequence). The length of the CDR3 is 18 residues.

The chain couples TRBV5-4 to TRBJ2-3; TCRdb's D call, TRBD1, is unchecked because there is no DNA. The CDR3 runs 17 residues. Germline CDR1 and CDR2: SGHNT and YYREEE (reference sequence). CDR3 amino acids: CASSLSPGGSGTDTQYF.

The chain is built from TRBV27 and TRBJ2-3; the D call from TCRdb, TRBD2, cannot be confirmed without DNA. The germline gives CDR1 MNHEY, CDR2 SMNVEV (reference sequence). The CDR3 runs 16 residues. The CDR3 sequence: CASGISAGIITDTQYF.

The rearrangement links TRBV14 to TRBJ2-7. There are 16 residues in the CDR3. Per the germline V gene, CDR1 is SGHDN and CDR2 is FVKESK. CDR3 region: CASSPAGIYPSYEQYF.